This TCR beta chain was profiled in a study of shared clonotypes between healthy human individuals. For sorted subsets, approximately 180 ng DNA per replicate equaled roughly 29,000 T cell genomes. Only in-frame clones appear in the TCRdb table, and some are missing; sequencing was by immunoSEQ multiplex PCR. The sample includes approximately 1.5 million clones, about 98.5% of them seen just once. This TCR came from a man in his thirties or forties in good health. Sequences were obtained from naive CD4+ T cells sorted from blood. The sample's subset: CD45RA+ positively selected.

The CDR3 protein is CASSLRLGGNNEQFF. The CDR3 nucleotides are TGTGCCAGCAGCCTAAGGTTGGGCGGAAACAATGAGCAGTTCTTC. The chain combines TRBV5-5 with TRBJ2-1, with D unclear. The V and J ends lost 4 bases and 5 bases respectively, with 16 bases between them. CDR1 and CDR2 from the germline V gene are SGHKS and YYEKEE (reference sequence). This CDR3 has 15 amino acids.